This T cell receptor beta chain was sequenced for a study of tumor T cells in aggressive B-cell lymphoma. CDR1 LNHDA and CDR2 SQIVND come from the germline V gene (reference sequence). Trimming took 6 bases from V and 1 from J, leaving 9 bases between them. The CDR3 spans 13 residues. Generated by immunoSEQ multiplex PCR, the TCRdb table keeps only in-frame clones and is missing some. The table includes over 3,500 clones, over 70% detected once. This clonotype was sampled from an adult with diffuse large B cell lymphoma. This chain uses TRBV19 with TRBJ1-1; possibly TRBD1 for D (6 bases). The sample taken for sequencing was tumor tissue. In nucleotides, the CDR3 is TGTGCCAGTAGCACGGACAGGAACACTGAAGCTTTCTTT. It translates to CASSTDRNTEAFF.